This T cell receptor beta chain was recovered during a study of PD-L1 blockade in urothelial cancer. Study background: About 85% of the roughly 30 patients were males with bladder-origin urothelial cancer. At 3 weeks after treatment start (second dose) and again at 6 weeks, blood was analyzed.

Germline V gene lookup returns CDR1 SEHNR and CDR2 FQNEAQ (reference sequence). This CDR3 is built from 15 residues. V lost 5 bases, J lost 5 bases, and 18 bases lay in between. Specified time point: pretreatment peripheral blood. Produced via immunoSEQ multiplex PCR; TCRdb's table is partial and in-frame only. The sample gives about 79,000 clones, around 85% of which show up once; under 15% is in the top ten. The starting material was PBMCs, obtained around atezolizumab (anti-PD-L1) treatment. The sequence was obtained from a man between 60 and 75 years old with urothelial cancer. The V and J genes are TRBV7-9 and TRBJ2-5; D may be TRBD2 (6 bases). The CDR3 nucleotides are TGTGCCAGCAGCCACCGCGAAAGGGCGGGGGAGACCCAGTACTTC. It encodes CASSHRERAGETQYF.